This T cell receptor (beta chain) was identified during a study of response to subunit inactivated influenza vaccine (dated by TCRdb to 2017 to 2018). Study-level background: The study used deep quantitative T cell receptor repertoire profiling to track responses to a trivalent subunit inactivated influenza vaccine. On the study overall, not on this receptor specifically: The authors suggested that each seasonal influenza vaccination may recruit only a limited number of new T cells.

In regard to this clonotype: Its antigen is unknown. Per-nucleotide qualities are absent, and no much larger clonotype sits a single base away.

The junction shows trimming of 7 bases on V and 6 bases on J, and the gene matches do not reach 9 bases of it. From the cysteine up to the phenylalanine, the CDR3 has a length of 15 residues. Here the CDR3 DNA is all that survives: 45 bases in frame from base 1. The method was RT-PCR. The sequencer listed for this sample is Illumina HiSeq 2500. TCRdb ran its own pipeline on the public reads, namely fastp trimming at Q25 and MiXCR clone calling, and kept in-frame beta chains. Every CDR3 protein is listed once, alongside the most common genes and DNA of its rows. The sample table records hundreds of thousands of distinct CDR3 sequences; 15% to 18% of these occur just once. The ten top clones hold 11% of the sample.

The chain uses TRBV12-3 or TRBV12-4 and TRBJ2-2, and TRBD1 matches 9 of the central bases. This specimen was PBMCs from blood, taken roughly 13 days after vaccination. This clonotype was obtained from a man aged 50-59 years who received an inactivated influenza vaccine. Donor details come from another sample of the same person, matched by shared clones. In nucleotides, the sequence is TGTGCCAGCACCCCCCCGGGACAGGGTCCCGGGGAGCTGTTTTTT. This translates into CASTPPGQGPGELFF.